This entry is about one T cell receptor (beta chain). The antigen is unknown. The record originates from a study of memory CD4+ T cells and cytomegalovirus serostatus. Overall study context: Healthy Belgian adult donors included fewer than 10 CMV-positive and 20 to 30 CMV-negative people.

Single viable CD3+CD4+CD8-CD45RO+ cells were sorted as the memory CD4+ T cells. After thawing, CD4+ T cells were positively selected. The germline CDR1 and CDR2 sequences are MDHEN and SYDVKM. The CDR3 has 13 residues. Trimming left V 4 bases short and J 6 bases short, with 12 bases between. Whole-study findings and limits: About 40% of the roughly 160 known CMV-associated TCRbeta sequences appeared in CD4+ memory. The CMV-associated TCR signature appears largely within the CD4+ memory repertoire.

The assay was immunoSEQ multiplex PCR, and TCRdb's table has in-frame clones only and misses some. The sample shows tens of thousands of clones, 75% to 80% of them seen only once. This TCR was recovered from an adult in good health and CMV-seropositive. V and J are TRBV28 and TRBJ2-5, with D perhaps matching TRBD1 or TRBD2 (5 bases each). Sequenced: memory CD4+ T cells from blood. The CDR3 protein is CASSSGAEKTQYF. CDR3 sequence (DNA): TGTGCCAGCAGTTCCGGGGCCGAAAAGACCCAGTACTTC.